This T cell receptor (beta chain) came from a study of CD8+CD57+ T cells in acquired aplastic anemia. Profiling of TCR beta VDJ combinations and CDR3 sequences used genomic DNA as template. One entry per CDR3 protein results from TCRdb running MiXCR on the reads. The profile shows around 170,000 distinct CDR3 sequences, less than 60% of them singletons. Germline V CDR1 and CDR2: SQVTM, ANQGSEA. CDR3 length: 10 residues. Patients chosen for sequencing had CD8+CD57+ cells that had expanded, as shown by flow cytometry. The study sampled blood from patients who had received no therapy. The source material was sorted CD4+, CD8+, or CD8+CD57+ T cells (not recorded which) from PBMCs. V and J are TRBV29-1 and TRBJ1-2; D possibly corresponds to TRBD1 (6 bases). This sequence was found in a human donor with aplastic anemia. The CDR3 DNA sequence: TGCTTCGCAGGGGACAATGGCTACACCTTC. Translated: CFAGDNGYTF.